This T cell receptor (beta chain) came from a study of blood T cell repertoires in COVID-19. Across the study: The United States, Italy and Spain provided the acute and convalescent COVID-19 samples. PBMCs, B-cell-depleted T cells, or T cells provided the cDNA or gDNA that made up the material.

Original handling: How many nucleated cells were present was estimated from reference gene primer amplification. The repertoire was sequenced with immunoSEQ multiplex PCR; TCRdb's copy has only in-frame clones and lacks some. The V and J calls and clone size are taken from that table; D and trimming were inferred from the DNA. The sample lists some 670,000 clones, 85% to 90% seen once, with over 0.2% in the top ten. Germline-derived CDR1 and CDR2 are SGHVS and FNYEAQ. This CDR3 has 17 amino acids. V lost 4 bases, J lost 1 base, and 9 bases stayed unmatched. This sequence originates from a woman aged 18-29 years with acute or convalescent COVID-19. Source material: peripheral blood. The chain combines TRBV7-6 with TRBJ2-5; TRBD2 matches 10 bases. CDR3 coding DNA: TGTGCCAGCAGCTCGGCCGGGACTAGCGTCCTCCAAGAGACCCAGTACTTC. Amino acids: CASSSAGTSVLQETQYF.